Listed below are T cell receptor beta chains from one sample, sequenced in a study of cytomegalovirus exposure and HLA in healthy donors. Libraries were prepared by immunoSEQ multiplex PCR; TCRdb keeps only in-frame clonotypes and omits some of them. The sample yields over 85,000 clones, about 62% seen once. Sequencing input: PBMCs. Source of these receptors: a human donor in good health. CDR3s include the opening cysteine and the closing phenylalanine or tryptophan. Size values are once, few and many counts, or a class for expanded clones, and some rows have none.

v_call,clone_size,j_call,cdr3_aa
TRBV4-1,.,TRBJ1-6,CASSQQGEGHNSPLHF
TRBV7-9,.,TRBJ2-2,CASSPVAPGELFF
TRBV19,.,TRBJ2-5,CASKPTSGGSQETQYF
TRBV19,few,TRBJ2-7,CASSTGGASYEQYF
TRBV5-1,.,TRBJ2-7,CASSLARISGSIHEQYF
TRBV30,.,TRBJ1-1,CAWNPVVEIMNTEAFF
TRBV18,few,TRBJ1-1,CASSGGPNTEAFF
TRBV29-1,.,TRBJ2-7,CSVSIAGAYEQYF
TRBV6-6,.,TRBJ1-3,CASSYEGISGNTIYF
TRBV9,.,TRBJ2-1,CASSVEQPEDEQFF
TRBV19,.,TRBJ2-1,CASSRREGSYNEQFF
TRBV30,.,TRBJ2-1,CAYQTSGSFSLFGDEQFF
TRBV11-3,.,TRBJ2-2,CASRHNTGELFF
TRBV5-6,.,TRBJ2-5,CASSAGQGVGTQYF
TRBV19,many,TRBJ2-7,CASSMTGDEQYF
TRBV2,.,TRBJ2-7,CASRPGLAGGPYEQYF
TRBV9,once,TRBJ1-1,CASSVGSDLNTEAFF